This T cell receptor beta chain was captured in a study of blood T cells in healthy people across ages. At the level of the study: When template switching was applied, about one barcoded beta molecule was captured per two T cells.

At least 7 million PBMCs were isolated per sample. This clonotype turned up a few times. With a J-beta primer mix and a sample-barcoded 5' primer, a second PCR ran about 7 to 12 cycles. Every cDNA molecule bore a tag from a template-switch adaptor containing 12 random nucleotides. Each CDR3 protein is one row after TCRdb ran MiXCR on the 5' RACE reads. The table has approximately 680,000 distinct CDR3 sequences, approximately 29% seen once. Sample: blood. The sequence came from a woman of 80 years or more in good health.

As DNA, the CDR3 is TGTGCCAGCAGGGGTCCGGGAGCCGGGCGCCAGCCCCAGCATTTT. As protein: CASRGPGAGRQPQHF. The rearrangement joins TRBV6-5 to TRBJ1-5, with D unclear. The CDR3 contains 15 residues. The ends were cut back, 6 bases at V and 7 bases at J, with 19 bases in the middle. Germline CDR1 reads MNHEY; CDR2 reads SVGAGI.